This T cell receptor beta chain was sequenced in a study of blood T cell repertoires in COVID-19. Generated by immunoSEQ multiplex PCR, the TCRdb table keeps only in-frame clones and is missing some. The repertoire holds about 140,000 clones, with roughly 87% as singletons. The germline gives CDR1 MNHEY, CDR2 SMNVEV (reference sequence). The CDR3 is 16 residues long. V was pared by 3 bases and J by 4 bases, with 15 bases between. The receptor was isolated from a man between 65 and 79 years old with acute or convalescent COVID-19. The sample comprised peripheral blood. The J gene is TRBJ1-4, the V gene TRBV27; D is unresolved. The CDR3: CASSLISGDGNEKLFF. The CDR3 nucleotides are TGTGCCAGCAGTTTGATTAGTGGAGACGGTAATGAAAAACTGTTTTTT.